Below are 12 T cell receptor beta chains sequenced from a single sample in a study of blood T cell repertoires in COVID-19. Generated by immunoSEQ multiplex PCR, the TCRdb table keeps only in-frame clones and is missing some. The table includes about 73,000 clones, around 82% detected once. Sequencing input: peripheral blood. The receptors stem from a man aged 50 to 59 with active COVID-19.

The V call is TRBV5-1, the J call TRBJ2-5; 12 bases align to TRBD2. V lost 7 bases to trimming and J lost 5 bases; unmatched junction nucleotides: 9. CDR3 length: 15 amino acids. Germline V lookup: CDR1 SGHRS, CDR2 YFSETQ. DNA for the CDR3: TGCGCCAGCGGGGCTAGCGGGAGGGCCGGGGAGACCCAGTACTTC. This encodes CASGASGRAGETQYF.

This sequence joins TRBV7-8 and TRBJ1-3, with D perhaps TRBD1 (6 bases). Trimming cost V 2 bases and J 0 bases, with 11 bases left between them. CDR1 is SGHVS and CDR2 is FQNEAQ in the germline V gene. This CDR3 has 16 amino acids. CDR3 nucleotide sequence: TGTGCCAGCAGCTTACGGACAGTTGGCTCTGGAAACACCATATATTTT. The encoded protein is CASSLRTVGSGNTIYF.

As to this clone: A much larger clone differs by one base, so this may be a read error. The chain has TRBV19 and TRBJ2-1; D may be TRBD2 (6 bases). This CDR3 comprises 13 residues. Trimming removed 7 bases at V and 12 bases at J, with 19 bases between. Germline lookup yields CDR1 LNHDA and CDR2 SQIVND (reference sequence). Written as DNA, the CDR3 is TGTGCCAGTAACCGGGACTCCTTTGGGGGGCAGTTCTTC. Residues: CASNRDSFGGQFF.

This chain links TRBV15 with TRBJ2-1; 11 positions agree with TRBD2. The V gene end was trimmed by 6 bases and the J gene end by 5 bases; junction bases not matched to a gene: 6. Germline lookup yields CDR1 LNHNV and CDR2 YYDKDF (reference sequence). The CDR3 loop spans 15 amino acids. The CDR3 here is CATSSPGLADNEQFF. DNA of the CDR3: TGTGCCACCAGTTCTCCGGGACTAGCGGACAATGAGCAGTTCTTC.

The V call is TRBV28, the J call TRBJ1-2; the D is unclear. Germline V lookup: CDR1 MDHEN, CDR2 SYDVKM. The CDR3 covers 11 residues. CDR3 nucleotides: TGTGTCTCGGAGGGAGACTATGGCTACACCTTC. It is translated as CVSEGDYGYTF.

In this sample, this clone turned up a few times. J is TRBJ1-2 and V is TRBV4-1; TRBD1 matches at 8 bases. The CDR3 length is 12 residues. J gave up 8 bases and V 5 bases, and 4 bases lay outside the gene matches. CDR1 is MGHRA, CDR2 YSYEKL, per germline. The CDR3: CASSFGQGGYTF. The CDR3 DNA reads TGCGCCAGCAGCTTCGGACAGGGAGGCTACACCTTC.

The chain is built from TRBV7-9 and TRBJ2-7; no firm D call. Between the trimmed V and J ends, which lost 7 bases and 1 base, there was a span of 11 bases. This CDR3 comprises 13 residues. Looked up from germline, CDR1 is SEHNR and CDR2 is FQNEAQ (reference sequence). The CDR3 bases are TGTGCCAGCATCCGCTCCGGGTCCTACGAGCAGTACTTC. This translates into CASIRSGSYEQYF. Full variable domain (rest looked up from reference TRBV7-9 and TRBJ2-7): DTGVSQNPRHKITKRGQNVTFRCDPISEHNRLYWYRQTLGQGPEFLTYFQNEAQLEKSRLLSDRFSAERPKGSFSTLEIQRTEQGDSAMYLCASIRSGSYEQYFGPGTRLTVT.

The chain has TRBV25-1 and TRBJ2-2; 7 bases line up with TRBD1. Germline V gene lookup returns CDR1 MGHDK and CDR2 SYGVNS. The CDR3 is 13 amino acids. V was clipped by 8 bases and J by 7 bases; unmatched bases: 7. The CDR3: CASLGTVNGELFF. DNA of the CDR3: TGTGCCAGCCTTGGGACAGTTAACGGGGAGCTGTTTTTT.

This chain connects TRBV2 to TRBJ2-5; a weak D match, TRBD1 (5 bases). The V end lost 6 bases, the J end lost 2 bases, and 16 bases lay between the germline ends. CDR1 SNHLY and CDR2 FYNNEI come from the germline V gene. CDR3 length: 15 amino acids. DNA of the CDR3: TGTGCCAGCAGCTCCGACAGAAACTCTCAAGAGACCCAGTACTTC. Protein sequence: CASSSDRNSQETQYF.

The chain joins TRBV27 to TRBJ2-7, with 8 bases lining up with TRBD2. The J segment lost 6 bases and the V segment lost 1 base, leaving 8 bases of the junction unmatched. Looked up from germline, CDR1 is MNHEY and CDR2 is SMNVEV (reference sequence). This CDR3 is built from 15 residues. DNA for the CDR3: TGTGCCAGCAGTTTATGGAGCGGGAGAGCCGGCGAGCAGTACTTC. This gives the protein CASSLWSGRAGEQYF.

This clone was seen a single time. The rearrangement joins TRBV7-6 to TRBJ1-3, with 7 bases aligning to TRBD1. V gave up 5 bases and J gave up 7 bases; unmatched junction bases: 5. The V gene's germline CDR1 is SGHVS and CDR2 FNYEAQ. The CDR3 spans 13 residues. Here the CDR3 DNA reads TGTGCCAGCAGCCTCAGACAGGGTAACACCATATATTTT. It yields the protein CASSLRQGNTIYF.

The chain combines TRBV6-2 or TRBV6-3 with TRBJ2-7; 13 nucleotides line up with TRBD2. V trimming: 6 bases; J trimming: 3 bases; junction bases outside the gene matches: 5. Germline V lookup: CDR1 MNHEY, CDR2 SVGEGT. The CDR3 totals 15 residues. The CDR3 sequence is CASSLLAGGNYEQYF. DNA for the CDR3: TGTGCCAGCAGCCTACTAGCGGGAGGGAACTACGAGCAGTACTTC.